The next 26 T cell receptor beta chains were all read from a single sample in a study of T cells in Graves' hyperthyroidism and ophthalmopathy. Amplified TCR beta CDR3 regions derived from RNA transcripts. The primer set for the first-round RT-PCR of the TCR CDR3 was HTBI. TCRdb reprocessed the multiplex PCR reads via MiXCR and lists one record per CDR3 protein. The data show about 300,000 distinct CDR3 sequences, less than 30% seen once. The source material was blood. The origin of the receptors is a man aged 40-50 years with Graves' hyperthyroidism that later progressed to Graves' ophthalmopathy.

This clonotype was seen repeatedly, ten times or more. The V gene is TRBV7-3, the J gene TRBJ2-5; 14 positions agree with TRBD2. V gave up 4 bases and J gave up 3 bases; unmatched junction bases: 1. The CDR3 covers 15 residues. Germline V CDR1 and CDR2: SGHTA, FQGTGA. The CDR3 is CASSSGLAGEETQYF. CDR3 DNA sequence: TGTGCCAGCAGCTCGGGACTAGCGGGAGAAGAGACCCAGTACTTC.

The chain uses TRBV11-3 and TRBJ2-5, with D possibly matching TRBD2 (6 bases). Germline CDR1 is SGHNT and CDR2 is YENEEA. The V end lost 5 bases, the J end lost 4 bases, and 17 bases lay between the germline ends. The CDR3 is 15 residues long. The CDR3 DNA reads as TGTGCCAGCAGCGGGGGACTTTTGCTGGGAGAGACCCAGTACTTC. As protein: CASSGGLLLGETQYF. The full variable domain, rest sourced from reference TRBV11-3 and TRBJ2-5, is EAGVVQSPRYKIIEKKQPVAFWCNPISGHNTLYWYLQNLGQGPELLIRYENEEAVDDSQLPKDRFSAERLKGVDSTLKIQPAELGDSAVYLCASSGGLLLGETQYFGPGTRLLVL.

In its sample, this clonotype was seen many times. The CDR3 sequence is CASSLALRMQETQYF. DNA for the CDR3: TGTGCCAGCAGTTTAGCGCTTAGGATGCAAGAGACCCAGTACTTC. The V gene is TRBV12-3 or TRBV12-4, the J gene TRBJ2-5; D is unresolved. The CDR3 extends over 15 amino acids. With 0 bases removed from V and 2 bases from J, the gap between germline ends came to 10 bases.

This clonotype has ten or more counts. The chain combines TRBV27 with TRBJ2-7; D is tentatively TRBD1 or TRBD2 (6 bases each). V was clipped by 6 bases and J by 1 base, with 25 bases between them. CDR1 MNHEY and CDR2 SMNVEV come from the germline V gene (reference sequence). The CDR3 length is 18 residues. CDR3 amino acids: CASSLGGYGAGASYEQYF. The CDR3 region has the DNA TGTGCCAGCAGCCTGGGGGGTTATGGGGCAGGGGCTTCCTACGAGCAGTACTTC.

This clonotype was seen ten or more times. One base away lies a much larger clone, so this may be a sequencing read error. V usage is TRBV15 and J usage is TRBJ1-1, with 7 positions matching TRBD1. The CDR3 extends over 15 amino acids. Germline V gives CDR1 LNHNV, CDR2 YYDKDF (reference sequence). The CDR3 nucleotides read TGTGCCACCAACAAGGAGGGGGCGCCGAACACTGGAGCTTTCTTT. Its protein product is CATNKEGAPNTGAFF.

This sequence joins TRBV12-3 or TRBV12-4 and TRBJ2-7; 11 bases line up with TRBD2. There are 14 residues in the CDR3. The trim removed 6 bases at V and 2 bases at J, leaving 3 bases unmatched. The CDR3 coding sequence is TGTGCCAGCAGGATGACTAGCGGGGCCTACGAGCAGTACTTC. Translation gives CASRMTSGAYEQYF.

This clonotype was picked up many times. The rearrangement links TRBV6-1 to TRBJ2-6, with 7 bases aligning to TRBD1. CDR1 and CDR2 from the germline V gene are MNHNS and SASEGT. This CDR3 has 18 amino acids. V lost 4 bases to trimming and J lost 0 bases; unmatched junction nucleotides: 9. The CDR3 nucleotides read TGTGCCAGCAGTGCCCGACAGGGCCGTGGCTCTGGGGCCAACGTCCTGACTTTC. Translation: CASSARQGRGSGANVLTF.

This clonotype has just a few counts. The chain recombines TRBV12-3 or TRBV12-4 with TRBJ1-1, with D possibly being TRBD1 (6 bases). V shed 3 bases and J shed 5 bases, with 13 bases lying between them. The CDR3 sequence is 14 residues long. In DNA form, the CDR3 reads TGTGCCAGCAGTTTTTGGGGGCCTGGGACTGAAGCTTTCTTT. It encodes CASSFWGPGTEAFF.

J is TRBJ1-2 and V is TRBV15; 12 bases are shared with TRBD1. V lost 3 bases and J lost 4; bases outside the gene matches: 3. Germline-derived CDR1 and CDR2 are LNHNV and YYDKDF (reference sequence). This CDR3 has 15 amino acids. CDR3 nucleotide sequence: TGTGCCACCAGCAGGGGACAGGGGGCGGCCTATGGCTACACCTTC. It is translated as CATSRGQGAAYGYTF.

This clonotype came up a few times. The chain couples TRBV6-2 or TRBV6-3 to TRBJ2-2; D ambiguous. CDR3 size: 21 residues. Germline-derived CDR1 and CDR2 are MNHEY and SVGEGT. V lost 4 bases to trimming and J lost 0 bases, with 27 bases between them. The CDR3, as DNA: TGTGCCAGCAGTTCAATTTATCGATACACTTCGGGCGGTGCGAACACCGGGGAGCTGTTTTTT. This translates into CASSSIYRYTSGGANTGELFF.

This clonotype was observed many times. Sequence at one end of the junction differs from germline and may be a read error. V gene TRBV27 combines with J gene TRBJ2-4, with a tentative D call TRBD1 (7 bases). CDR3 length equals 17 residues. Germline CDR1 is MNHEY and CDR2 is SMNVEV (reference sequence). CDR3 in amino acids: CASSPETGVLAKDIQYF. In DNA form, the CDR3 reads TGTGCCAGCAGTCCAGAAACAGGGGTACTAGCCAAAGACATTCAGTACTTC.

CDR3 DNA: TGCGCCAGCAGCTCCCCCCAGGGGCGCGCCTACGAGCAGTACTTC. Encoded protein: CASSSPQGRAYEQYF. V is TRBV5-1 and J is TRBJ2-7; perhaps TRBD1 as D (6 bases). The CDR3 runs to 15 residues. Looked up from germline, CDR1 is SGHRS and CDR2 is YFSETQ. Trimming cost V 3 bases and J 2 bases, with 15 bases left between them.

This clonotype has ten or more counts. The rearrangement links TRBV29-1 to TRBJ2-7; D could derive from TRBD1 or TRBD2 (7 bases each). CDR1 is SQVTM, CDR2 ANQGSEA, per germline. The V end was cut by 8 bases, the J end by 1 base, with 12 bases between. The CDR3 extends over 12 amino acids. The DNA of the CDR3 is TGCAGCACCAGGGGGGGGTCCTACGAGCAGTACTTC. This encodes CSTRGGSYEQYF.

At least ten counts were recorded for this clonotype. CDR3 protein: CATSDGRDGKYGYTF. The CDR3 nucleotides read TGTGCCACCAGTGATGGCCGGGACGGGAAGTATGGCTACACCTTC. The chain has TRBV24-1 and TRBJ1-2; tentative D call: TRBD1 (5 bases). CDR1 and CDR2 from the germline V gene are KGHDR and SFDVKD. The CDR3 sequence is 15 residues long. Trimming pared 3 bases from V and 5 bases from J, leaving 15 bases between.

This clonotype appeared a few times. The rearrangement links TRBV18 to TRBJ1-1; TRBD1 is a possible D gene (5 bases). The V gene's germline CDR1 is KGHSH and CDR2 LQKENI. The V and J ends lost 1 base and 3 bases respectively, with 12 bases between them. The CDR3 length is 15 residues. The CDR3 reads CASSPLEGSDTEAFF. The CDR3, as DNA: TGTGCCAGCTCACCACTGGAGGGGTCGGACACTGAAGCTTTCTTT.

In its sample, this clonotype was seen many times. The V gene is TRBV2, the J gene TRBJ1-2; a weak D match, TRBD1 (5 bases). Germline values: CDR1 SNHLY, CDR2 FYNNEI. This CDR3 has 13 amino acids. The V and J ends lost 7 bases and 1 base respectively, with 10 bases between them. The chain's CDR3 is CASMGVVNYGYTF. The CDR3 bases are TGTGCCAGCATGGGGGTAGTTAACTATGGCTACACCTTC.

This clonotype has a count of ten or more. This chain joins TRBV6-2 or TRBV6-3 and TRBJ2-7, with unresolved D. V lost 2 bases and J 5 bases, leaving 10 bases between the germline ends. The length of the CDR3 is 13 residues. Germline CDR1 reads MNHEY; CDR2 reads SVGEGT. DNA of the CDR3: TGTGCCAGCAGTTACCCAAACCCGAACGAGCAGTACTTC. Amino acids: CASSYPNPNEQYF.

The chain couples TRBV6-2 or TRBV6-3 to TRBJ2-7; TRBD1 matches 10 bases. With V trimmed by 0 bases and J by 1 base, 9 bases remained unmatched. Germline loops: CDR1 MNHEY, CDR2 SVGEGT. The CDR3 spans 18 residues. The CDR3 DNA follows: TGTGCCAGCAGTTACTCGGGACAGGGGCTGTCCCTATCCTACGAGCAGTACTTC. Translating it yields CASSYSGQGLSLSYEQYF.

This clonotype occurred many times. The genes are TRBV7-3 and TRBJ2-5; D gene uncertain. Trimming stripped 1 base from V and 3 bases from J, with 6 bases between. Germline-derived CDR1 and CDR2 are SGHTA and FQGTGA. The CDR3 contains 13 residues. As DNA, the CDR3 is TGTGCCAGCAGCTTAAGGTCCAAAGAGACCCAGTACTTC. This translates into CASSLRSKETQYF.

This chain connects TRBV20-1 to TRBJ2-2; D tentatively fits TRBD1 or TRBD2 (5 bases each). The CDR3 is 15 residues long. CDR1 is DFQATT and CDR2 is SNEGSKA in the germline V gene (reference sequence). V was pared by 6 bases and J by 2 bases, with 16 bases between. In DNA, the CDR3 is TGCAGTGCACGAAACACTAGGGGAAACACCGGGGAGCTGTTTTTT. Translation gives CSARNTRGNTGELFF.

The table lists this clonotype with many counts. CDR3 nucleotide sequence: TGTGCCAGCAGCATAGGGTCGTGGAGGATAGACGAGCAGTACTTC. Amino acids: CASSIGSWRIDEQYF. The chain has TRBV7-2 and TRBJ2-7; D possibly corresponds to TRBD2 (5 bases). The V end lost 5 bases, the J end lost 5 bases, and 19 bases lay between the germline ends. CDR1 and CDR2 (germline): SGHTA, FQGNSA. This CDR3 is built from 15 residues.

The sample holds many counts of this clonotype. V and J are TRBV20-1 and TRBJ2-7; D uncertain. Germline V lookup: CDR1 DFQATT, CDR2 SNEGSKA (reference sequence). V gave up 1 base and J gave up 2 bases, with 6 bases separating them. The CDR3 has 12 amino acids. The CDR3 nucleotides read TGCAGTGCTAGAGGATCGGCCTACGAGCAGTACTTC. This sequence encodes CSARGSAYEQYF.

The table lists this clonotype with many counts. V and J are TRBV19 and TRBJ2-2; D unclear. Deletions cut 5 bases from V and 6 bases from J, with 13 bases between. Germline V gene data show CDR1 as LNHDA and CDR2 as SQIVND (reference sequence). This CDR3 region has 14 residues. The CDR3 DNA reads TGTGCCAGTAGTCCCTCTAGTCTGGCCGGGGAGCTGTTTTTT. It specifies CASSPSSLAGELFF.

This clonotype has ten or more counts. The gene calls are TRBV4-1 and TRBJ2-2, with 9 bases matching TRBD2. The germline V gene encodes CDR1 MGHRA and CDR2 YSYEKL. The CDR3 contains 15 residues. The V segment lost 4 bases and the J segment 7 bases; nucleotides outside the gene matches: 7. The CDR3 DNA reads as TGCGCCAGCAGCCTAGCGGGAGAAAGGGTCGGGGAGCTGTTTTTT. Protein sequence: CASSLAGERVGELFF.

Many counts were recorded for this clonotype. The chain joins TRBV12-3 or TRBV12-4 to TRBJ2-2; TRBD2 matches 10 bases. The CDR3 contains 18 residues. V lost 6 bases, J lost 0 bases, and 10 bases stayed unmatched. CDR3 residues: CASSLNPLAGANTGELFF. CDR3 bases: TGTGCCAGCAGCCTGAATCCTCTAGCGGGAGCGAACACCGGGGAGCTGTTTTTT.

This clonotype was picked up one time. The rearrangement links TRBV6-1 to TRBJ1-1, with D tentatively TRBD1 (5 bases). Germline lookup yields CDR1 MNHNS and CDR2 SASEGT. V was trimmed by 6 bases and J by 6 bases, leaving 17 bases between them. This CDR3 comprises 14 residues. CDR3 sequence: CASRSMAGSAEAFF. CDR3 coding DNA: TGTGCCAGCAGATCGATGGCAGGGTCGGCTGAAGCTTTCTTT.